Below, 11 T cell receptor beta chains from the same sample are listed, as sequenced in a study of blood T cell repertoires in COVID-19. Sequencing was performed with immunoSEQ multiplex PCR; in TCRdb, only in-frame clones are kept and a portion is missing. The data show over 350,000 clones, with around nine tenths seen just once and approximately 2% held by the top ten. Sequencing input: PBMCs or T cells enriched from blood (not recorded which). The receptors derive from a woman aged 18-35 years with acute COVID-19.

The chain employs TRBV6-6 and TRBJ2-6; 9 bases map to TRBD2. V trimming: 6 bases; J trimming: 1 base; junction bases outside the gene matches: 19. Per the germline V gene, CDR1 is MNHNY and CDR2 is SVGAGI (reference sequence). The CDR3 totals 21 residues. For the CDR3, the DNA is TGTGCCAGCAGCCAACCTTCGGGTAGCGGGGGCCTGGGGTCTGGGGCCAACGTCCTGACTTTC. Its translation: CASSQPSGSGGLGSGANVLTF.

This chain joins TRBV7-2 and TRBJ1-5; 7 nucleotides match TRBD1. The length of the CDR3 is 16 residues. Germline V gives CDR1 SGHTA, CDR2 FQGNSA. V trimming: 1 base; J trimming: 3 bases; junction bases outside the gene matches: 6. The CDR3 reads CASSLGTTGVNQPQHF. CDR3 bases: TGTGCCAGCAGCTTAGGTACCACAGGGGTCAATCAGCCCCAGCATTTT.

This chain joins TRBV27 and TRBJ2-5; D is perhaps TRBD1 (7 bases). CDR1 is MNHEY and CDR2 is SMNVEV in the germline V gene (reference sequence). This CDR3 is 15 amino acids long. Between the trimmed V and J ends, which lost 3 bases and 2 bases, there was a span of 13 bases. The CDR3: CASSFRGVWQETQYF. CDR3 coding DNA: TGTGCCAGCAGTTTCAGGGGGGTGTGGCAAGAGACCCAGTACTTC.

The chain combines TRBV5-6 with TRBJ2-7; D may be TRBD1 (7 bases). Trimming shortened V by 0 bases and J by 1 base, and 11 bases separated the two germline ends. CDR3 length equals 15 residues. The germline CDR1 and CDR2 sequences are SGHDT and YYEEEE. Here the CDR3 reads CASSLGQGGSYEQYF. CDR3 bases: TGTGCCAGCAGCTTGGGACAGGGAGGTTCCTACGAGCAGTACTTC.

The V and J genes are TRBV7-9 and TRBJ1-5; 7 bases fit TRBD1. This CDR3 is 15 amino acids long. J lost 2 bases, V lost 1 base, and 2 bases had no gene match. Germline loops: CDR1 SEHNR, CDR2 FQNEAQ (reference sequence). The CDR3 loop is CASSLGDSRNQPQHF. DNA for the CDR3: TGTGCCAGCAGCTTAGGGGACAGTCGCAATCAGCCCCAGCATTTT.

The CDR3 protein is CASYGPGQGNSPLHF. CDR3 coding DNA: TGCGCCAGCTATGGTCCGGGACAGGGGAATTCACCCCTCCACTTT. The chain uses TRBV10-2 and TRBJ1-6, with 10 nucleotides matching TRBD1. The J segment lost 7 bases and the V segment lost 8 bases, leaving 8 bases of the junction unmatched. Germline CDR1 is WSHSY and CDR2 is SAAADI. The CDR3 runs to 15 residues.

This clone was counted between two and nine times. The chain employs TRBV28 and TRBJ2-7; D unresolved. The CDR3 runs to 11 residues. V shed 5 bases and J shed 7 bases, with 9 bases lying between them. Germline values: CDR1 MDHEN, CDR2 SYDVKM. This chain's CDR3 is CASSISTEQYF. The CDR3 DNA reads TGTGCCAGCAGTATCTCTACGGAGCAGTACTTC.

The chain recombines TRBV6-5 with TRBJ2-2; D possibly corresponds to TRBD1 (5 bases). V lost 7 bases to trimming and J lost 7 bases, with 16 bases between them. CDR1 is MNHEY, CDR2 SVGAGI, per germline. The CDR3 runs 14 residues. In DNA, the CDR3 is TGTGCCAGCACCCCGGACAAGATCGACGGGGAGCTGTTTTTT. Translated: CASTPDKIDGELFF.

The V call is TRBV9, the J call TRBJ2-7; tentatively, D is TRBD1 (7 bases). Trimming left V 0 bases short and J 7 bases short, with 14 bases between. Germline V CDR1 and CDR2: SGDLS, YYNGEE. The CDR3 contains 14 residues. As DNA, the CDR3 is TGTGCCAGCAGCGTAGACCAGGGGGGAAAGGAGCAGTACTTC. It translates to CASSVDQGGKEQYF.

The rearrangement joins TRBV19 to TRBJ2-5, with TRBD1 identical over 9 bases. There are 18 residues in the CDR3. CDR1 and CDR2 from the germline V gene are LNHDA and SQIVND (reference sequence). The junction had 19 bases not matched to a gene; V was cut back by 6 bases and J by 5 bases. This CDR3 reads CASREGRDRGDWRETQYF. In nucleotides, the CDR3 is TGTGCCAGTAGAGAGGGCCGAGACAGGGGGGACTGGAGGGAGACCCAGTACTTC.

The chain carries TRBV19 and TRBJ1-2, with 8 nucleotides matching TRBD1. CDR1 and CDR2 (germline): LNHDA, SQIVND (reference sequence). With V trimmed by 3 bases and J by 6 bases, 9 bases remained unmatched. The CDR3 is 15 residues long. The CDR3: CASSMGIQGANGYTF. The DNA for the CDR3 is TGTGCCAGTAGTATGGGAATCCAGGGGGCGAATGGCTACACCTTC.